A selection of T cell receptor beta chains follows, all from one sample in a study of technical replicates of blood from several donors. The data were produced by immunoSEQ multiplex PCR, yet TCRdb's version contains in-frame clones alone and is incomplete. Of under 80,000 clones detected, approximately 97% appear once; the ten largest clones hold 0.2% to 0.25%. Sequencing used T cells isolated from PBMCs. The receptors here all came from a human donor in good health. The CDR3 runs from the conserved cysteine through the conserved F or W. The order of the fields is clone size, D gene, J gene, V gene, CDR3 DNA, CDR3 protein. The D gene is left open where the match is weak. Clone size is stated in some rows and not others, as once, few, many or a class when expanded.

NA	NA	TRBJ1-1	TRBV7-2	TGTGCCAGCAGCTCCCCGACGGGTCTAATAAACACTGAAGCTTTCTTT	CASSSPTGLINTEAFF
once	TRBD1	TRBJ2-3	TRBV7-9	TGTGCCAACCAAGGGGAGACAGGGGGCCCATCCACAGATACGCAGTATTTT	CANQGETGGPSTDTQYF
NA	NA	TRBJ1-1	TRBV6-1	TGTGCCAGCAGTGGTACAGGGTTTATGAACACTGAAGCTTTCTTT	CASSGTGFMNTEAFF
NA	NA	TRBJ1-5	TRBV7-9	TGTGCCAGCAGCCGACAAGGAGGGAAAGGCAATCAGCCCCAGCATTTT	CASSRQGGKGNQPQHF
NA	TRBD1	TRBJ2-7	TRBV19	TGTGCCAGTAAAGATGGGGGACAGGGGGCGAATGAGCAGTACTTC	CASKDGGQGANEQYF
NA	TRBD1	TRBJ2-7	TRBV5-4	TGTGCCAGCAGCCGCCCCGGACAGGGACCTAACGAGCAGTACTTC	CASSRPGQGPNEQYF
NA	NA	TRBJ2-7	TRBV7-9	TGTGCCAGCAGCGACGGGTCCTACGAGCAGTACTTC	CASSDGSYEQYF
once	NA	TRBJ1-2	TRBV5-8	TGTGCCAGCAGCTCGCCGGGCGGGGGCGACAACTATGGCTACACCTTC	CASSSPGGGDNYGYTF
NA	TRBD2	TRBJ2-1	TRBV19	TGTGCCAGTAGTTATGGGACTAGCGGGACCAAGCAGTTCTTC	CASSYGTSGTKQFF
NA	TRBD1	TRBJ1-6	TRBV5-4	TGTGCCAGCAGCTTTGACAGGGTATCTAAGAATTCACCCCTCCACTTT	CASSFDRVSKNSPLHF
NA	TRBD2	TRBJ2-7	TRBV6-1	TGTGCCAGCAGTGAGGGACTAGCGGGAGGATCCTACGAGCAGTACTTC	CASSEGLAGGSYEQYF
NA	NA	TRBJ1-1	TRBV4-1	TGCGCCAGCAGCCAAGACCAGGGTTTGTACACTGAAGCTTTCTTT	CASSQDQGLYTEAFF
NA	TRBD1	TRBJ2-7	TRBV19	TGTGCCAGTAGTCCGGGACAGGAGTACGAGCAGTACTTC	CASSPGQEYEQYF
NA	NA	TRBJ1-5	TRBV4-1	TGCGCCAGCAGCCAAGGGAGGGCCGATGACAGTATTCATCAGCCCCAGCATTTT	CASSQGRADDSIHQPQHF
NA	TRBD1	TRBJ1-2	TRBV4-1	TGCGCCAGCAGCCCTGGACAGGGGGCAAACTATGGCTACACCTTC	CASSPGQGANYGYTF
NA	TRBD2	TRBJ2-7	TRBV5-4	TGTGCCAGCAGTAATATAGCGGGAGGGCCGGGGTACGAGCAGTACTTC	CASSNIAGGPGYEQYF
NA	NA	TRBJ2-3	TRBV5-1	TGCGCCAGCAGTGAGAGCCAAAGCACAGATACGCAGTATTTT	CASSESQSTDTQYF
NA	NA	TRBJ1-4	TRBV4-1	TGCGCCAGCAGCCAAGATACTGGAGGGTTTGAAAAACTGTTTTTT	CASSQDTGGFEKLFF
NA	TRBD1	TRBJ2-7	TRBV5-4	TGTGCCAGCACACGGACAGGGAAATCCTACGAGCAGTACTTC	CASTRTGKSYEQYF
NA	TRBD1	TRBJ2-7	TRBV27	TGTGCCAGTCGGCCTGGGACAGGGCAAATCACCCGAGGGGAGCAGTACTTC	CASRPGTGQITRGEQYF
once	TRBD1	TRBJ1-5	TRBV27	TGTGCCAGCTCCCAGGGGGCCTGGAGCAATCAGCCCCAGCATTTT	CASSQGAWSNQPQHF
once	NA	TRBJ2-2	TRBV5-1	TGCGCCAGCAGCCCCCAGACTAACACCGGGGAGCTGTTTTTT	CASSPQTNTGELFF
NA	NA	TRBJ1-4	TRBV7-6	TGTGCCAGCAGCCCTGCGGACGGCGGACTTAATGAAAAACTGTTTTTT	CASSPADGGLNEKLFF
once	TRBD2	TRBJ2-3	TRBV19	TGTGCCAGTAGTGGACTAGCGAGGGCAGATACGCAGTATTTT	CASSGLARADTQYF
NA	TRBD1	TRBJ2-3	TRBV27	TGTGCCAGCAGCTCCCGGGACAGGGGGCTTGCAGATACGCAGTATTTT	CASSSRDRGLADTQYF
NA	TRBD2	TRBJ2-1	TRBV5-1	TGCGCCAGCAGCGGAAGTAGCGGGGGGGCCTCTTGGAATGAGCAGTTCTTC	CASSGSSGGASWNEQFF
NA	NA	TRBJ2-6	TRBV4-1	TGCGCCAGCAGCCAAGCTTTTGCCAGCTCTGGGGCCAACGTCCTGACTTTC	CASSQAFASSGANVLTF
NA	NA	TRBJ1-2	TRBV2	TGTGCCAGCAGTGAAGCAGAGAACTATGGCTACACCTTC	CASSEAENYGYTF
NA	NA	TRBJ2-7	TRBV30	TGTGCCTGGAGGCGGGGAGAGCAGTACTTC	CAWRRGEQYF
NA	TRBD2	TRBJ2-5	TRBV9	TGTGCCAGCAGCGATCGAAGCGGGGGGCGAGAGACCCAGTACTTC	CASSDRSGGRETQYF
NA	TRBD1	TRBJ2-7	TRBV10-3	TGTGCCGTAGGGGGCGAGGGGGACTACGAGCAGTACTTC	CAVGGEGDYEQYF
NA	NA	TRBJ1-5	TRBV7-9	TGTGCCAGCAGCTCGACAGATAGCAATCAGCCCCAGCATTTT	CASSSTDSNQPQHF
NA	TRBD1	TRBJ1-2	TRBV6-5	TGTGCCAGCAGTCCGGGACAGGGGGAGTCGGATGGCTACACCTTC	CASSPGQGESDGYTF
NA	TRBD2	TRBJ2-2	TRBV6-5	TGTGCCACCTCGCGGGGGGACAAGCTGTTTTTT	CATSRGDKLFF
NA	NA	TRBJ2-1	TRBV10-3	TGTGCCATCAGCGTAGACAGCAATGAGCAGTTCTTC	CAISVDSNEQFF
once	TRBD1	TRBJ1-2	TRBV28	TGTGCCAGCAGTTTGGTGGACAGGGGTTCGGGCTATGGCTACACCTTC	CASSLVDRGSGYGYTF
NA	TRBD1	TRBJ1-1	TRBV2	TGTGCCAGCAGTGGGACAGGGGGCGGCACTGAAGCTTTCTTT	CASSGTGGGTEAFF
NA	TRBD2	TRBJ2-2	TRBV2	TGTGCCAGCAGTACTAGCGGGAGATGGGCCGGGGAGCTGTTTTTT	CASSTSGRWAGELFF
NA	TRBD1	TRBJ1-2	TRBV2	TGTGCCACCCTAGTGATGGGGACAGGGGAGCTCTATGGCTACACCTTC	CATLVMGTGELYGYTF
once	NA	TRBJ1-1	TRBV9	TGTGCCAGCAGTGTTTCGGGAACCGAAGCTTTCTTT	CASSVSGTEAFF
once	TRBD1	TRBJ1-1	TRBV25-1	TGTGCCAGCGGGGGGGACAGGGGAATGCCTGAAGCTTTCTTT	CASGGDRGMPEAFF
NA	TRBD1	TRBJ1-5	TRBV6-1	TGTGCCAGCGCGGGACAGGGAGTTTCCCAGCCCCAGCATTTT	CASAGQGVSQPQHF
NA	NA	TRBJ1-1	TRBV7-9	TGTGCCAGCAGCCGGGAAGAATCAACTGAAGCTTTCTTT	CASSREESTEAFF
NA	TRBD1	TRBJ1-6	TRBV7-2	TGTGCCAGCAGCTTAGTCGGGACAGGGGGTTCACCCCTCCACTTT	CASSLVGTGGSPLHF
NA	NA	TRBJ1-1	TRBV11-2	TGTGCCAGCAGCCTCCCGACAGTAAATACCGAAGCTTTCTTT	CASSLPTVNTEAFF
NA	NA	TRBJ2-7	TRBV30	TGTGCCTGGAGTAGCCGCTTTTCCTTTTCCTACGAGCAGTACTTC	CAWSSRFSFSYEQYF
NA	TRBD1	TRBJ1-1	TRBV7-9	TGTGCCAGCAGCCCCCGGGACAGGGGGCAGGTCACTGAAGCTTTCTTT	CASSPRDRGQVTEAFF
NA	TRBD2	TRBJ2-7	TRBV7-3	TGTGCCACAGCGGGGGGACTCAAGTCCTACGAGCAGTACTTC	CATAGGLKSYEQYF
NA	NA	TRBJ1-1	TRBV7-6	TGTGCCAGCAGCTTAGGAGGGGGTCGGACTGAAGCTTTCTTT	CASSLGGGRTEAFF